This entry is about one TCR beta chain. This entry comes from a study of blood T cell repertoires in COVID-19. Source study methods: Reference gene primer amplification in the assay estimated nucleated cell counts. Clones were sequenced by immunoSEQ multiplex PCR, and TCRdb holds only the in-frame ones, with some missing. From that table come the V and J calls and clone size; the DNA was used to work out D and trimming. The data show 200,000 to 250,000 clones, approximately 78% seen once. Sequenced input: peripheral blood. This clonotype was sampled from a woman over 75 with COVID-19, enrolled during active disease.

CDR3 sequence reads: CASSITGGSAGELFF. CDR3 bases: TGTGCCAGTAGTATAACGGGAGGTTCAGCCGGGGAGCTGTTTTTT. The genes are TRBV19 and TRBJ2-2; 7 bases are a match to TRBD2. Germline-derived CDR1 and CDR2 are LNHDA and SQIVND (reference sequence). V dropped 2 bases and J dropped 6; count of bases not matched to a gene: 6. The CDR3 has 15 amino acids. The whole variable domain, remainder taken from reference TRBV19 and TRBJ2-2, is DGGITQSPKYLFRKEGQNVTLSCEQNLNHDAMYWYRQDPGQGLRLIYYSQIVNDFQKGDIAEGYSVSREKKESFPLTVTSAQKNPTAFYLCASSITGGSAGELFFGEGSRLTVL.